These T cell receptor beta chains were read from a single sample in a study of CD8 T cells in ankylosing spondylitis. MiXCR, applied by TCRdb to the 5' RACE reads, yields one record per CDR3 protein. The table has roughly 140,000 distinct CDR3 sequences, around two fifths seen once; the top ten hold around 15%. The sample consisted of synovial fluid, either unsorted or a sorted T cell fraction (not recorded which). Receptors originate from a male donor with ankylosing spondylitis. Each CDR3 is given with its conserved first and last residue. Each record gives: D gene, clone size, V gene, J gene, CDR3 DNA, CDR3 protein. A D gene is named only where the DNA matches it firmly. Clone size appears in some rows only: once, few, many, or a class for an expanded clone.

>-|-|TRBV11-3|TRBJ2-1
TGTGCCAGCAGCTTACGGCCAGATGAGCAGTTCTTC
CASSLRPDEQFF
>-|few|TRBV28|TRBJ2-7
TGTGCCAGCACCCAGGGGTTCCATGCAGCCTACGAGCAGTACTTC
CASTQGFHAAYEQYF
>-|many|TRBV6-5|TRBJ2-2
TGTGCCAGCAGTTACAAAGGGGGCGGGGAGCTGTTTTTT
CASSYKGGGELFF
>-|-|TRBV7-9|TRBJ2-7
TGTGCCAGCAGCCCCCGGGACACACCGAGCTCCTACGAGCAGTACTTC
CASSPRDTPSSYEQYF
>TRBD2|-|TRBV4-2|TRBJ2-7
TGTGCCAGCAGCCGGGAGGGGCTGCCTTACGAGCAGTACTTC
CASSREGLPYEQYF
>-|-|TRBV12-3/TRBV12-4|TRBJ2-1
TGTGCCAGCAGTTTTTTTCAGGATGTGGACAATGAGCAGTTCTTC
CASSFFQDVDNEQFF
>TRBD2|-|TRBV27|TRBJ2-1
TGTGCCAGCAGTTTGTCTCGGACGGGGGGGAGGAATGAGCAGTTCTTC
CASSLSRTGGRNEQFF
>-|-|TRBV9|TRBJ1-2
TGTGCCAGCAGCGCGCCGGGCCAGGGACACTATGGCTACACCTTC
CASSAPGQGHYGYTF
>-|many|TRBV20-1|TRBJ2-2
TGCAGTGCCACTCCCACCGGGACTCCCGTGACCGGGGAGCTGTTTTTT
CSATPTGTPVTGELFF
>TRBD2|few|TRBV5-6|TRBJ2-2
TGTGCCAGCAGCTTTTCTGCGGGGGGCCATCCCAGGATGACCGGGGAGCTGTTTTTT
CASSFSAGGHPRMTGELFF
>-|-|TRBV12-3/TRBV12-4|TRBJ1-5
TGTGCCAGCAGTTTGGGGTCTGTCTATAGCAATCAGCCCCAGCATTTT
CASSLGSVYSNQPQHF
>TRBD1|few|TRBV4-1|TRBJ1-2
TGCGCCAGCAGCCAAGTGACAGGACCAGGGGGTTATGGCTACACCTTC
CASSQVTGPGGYGYTF
>-|few|TRBV29-1|TRBJ2-1
TGCAGCGTGGGGTCGGGACTCGGTCTACTCGAGCAGTTCTTC
CSVGSGLGLLEQFF
>TRBD2|-|TRBV28|TRBJ2-1
TGTGCCAGCGGAGACGAACTACGACTAGCGGGAGGGCCTGTGGATGAGCAGTTCTTC
CASGDELRLAGGPVDEQFF
>-|few|TRBV7-9|TRBJ1-1
TGTGCCAGCAGCTCTCGTGGGGGCAGGGAAAACACTGAAGCTTTCTTT
CASSSRGGRENTEAFF
>-|-|TRBV3-1|TRBJ2-1
TGTGCCAGCAGCCAAGATTTAGTAGTTTGGGGCTATGAGCAGTTCTTC
CASSQDLVVWGYEQFF
>-|many|TRBV27|TRBJ2-1
TGTGCCAGCAGTTTCGGGGATGAGCAGTTCTTC
CASSFGDEQFF
>-|few|TRBV4-3|TRBJ2-2
TGCGCCAGCAGCCAAGAACGTTCCGGCCTGTTGGGAGACGGGGAGCTGTTTTTT
CASSQERSGLLGDGELFF
>-|few|TRBV12-3/TRBV12-4|TRBJ1-1
TGTGCCAGCAGTTTAGTTTCGGTGAACACTGAAGCTTTCTTT
CASSLVSVNTEAFF
>-|few|TRBV18|TRBJ2-1
TGTGCCAGCTCACCACACGGTCGGGACACCGTCAATGAGCAGTTCTTC
CASSPHGRDTVNEQFF
>-|-|TRBV11-1|TRBJ1-1
TGTGCCAGCAGCTTAGCTTACCCGGGGCCGAACACTGAAGCTTTCTTT
CASSLAYPGPNTEAFF
>-|-|TRBV20-1|TRBJ2-7
TGCAGTGCTAGAGATAGGGCGGGCCGGTTATACGAGCAGTACTTC
CSARDRAGRLYEQYF
>-|-|TRBV5-1|TRBJ2-5
TGCGCCAGCAGCTCGACCGAAGAGACCCAGTACTTC
CASSSTEETQYF
>TRBD1|few|TRBV4-1|TRBJ2-3
TGCGCCAGCAGCCTACCCGACAGGGAAGGACTCGATACGCAGTATTTT
CASSLPDREGLDTQYF
>-|-|TRBV5-5|TRBJ1-2
TGTGCCAGCAGCCCCACGGGACACTATGGCTACACCTTC
CASSPTGHYGYTF
>TRBD1|medium-sized|TRBV28|TRBJ1-1
TGTGCCAGCACCCGGGACAGCTACACTGAAGCTTTCTTT
CASTRDSYTEAFF
>TRBD1|-|TRBV12-3/TRBV12-4|TRBJ1-5
TGTGCCAGCAGTTCCCGGACAGGGTATAGCAATCAGCCCCAGCATTTT
CASSSRTGYSNQPQHF
>-|-|TRBV6-5|TRBJ1-2
TGTGCCAGCAGTTCAGTACATAATAACTATGGCTACACCTTC
CASSSVHNNYGYTF
>-|-|TRBV29-1|TRBJ1-5
TGCAGCGCGAGGACCCCGGGCTCAAATCAGCCCCAGCATTTT
CSARTPGSNQPQHF
>-|many|TRBV15|TRBJ2-7
TGTGCCACCAGCAGAGAGGGGGGACAGAGCTACGAGCAGTACTTC
CATSREGGQSYEQYF
>-|-|TRBV20-1|TRBJ2-1
TGCAGTGCTAGAAATTTGGAAGGGAGTACCGTCGGTGAGCAGTTCTTC
CSARNLEGSTVGEQFF
>-|many|TRBV6-2/TRBV6-3|TRBJ2-2
TGTGCCAGCCGAGAAGGGGGGCGCAGTACCGGGGAGCTGTTTTTT
CASREGGRSTGELFF
>-|-|TRBV7-2|TRBJ1-3
TGTGCCAGCAGCTTCAGGGCTGGAAACACCATATATTTT
CASSFRAGNTIYF
>-|-|TRBV9|TRBJ2-1
TGTGCCAGCAGCTCGACCCCTTTTTTTTCGAATGAGCAGTTCTTC
CASSSTPFFSNEQFF
>-|-|TRBV27|TRBJ2-6
TGTGCCAGCAGTTATGGGGCCTCTGGGGCCAACGTCCTGACTTTC
CASSYGASGANVLTF
>TRBD2|-|TRBV7-2|TRBJ2-1
TGTGCCAGCAGCTTCCCCCTGACTAGCGGGATTTTGTGTGAGCAGTTCTTC
CASSFPLTSGILCEQFF
>-|-|TRBV5-1|TRBJ2-2
TGCGCCAGCAGCCGCCGTCGGGGGAAGAACACCGGGGAGCTGTTTTTT
CASSRRRGKNTGELFF
>-|many|TRBV20-1|TRBJ1-2
TGCAGTGCTAAGGGGATGAACTATGGCTACACCTTC
CSAKGMNYGYTF